This T cell receptor (beta chain) was recovered during a study of blood T cell repertoires in COVID-19. Study context: T cells, B-cell-depleted T cells, or PBMCs supplied cDNA or gDNA.

The ends were cut back, 1 base at V and 0 bases at J, with 7 bases in the middle. Germline V gene lookup returns CDR1 SGHNT and CDR2 YYREEE (reference sequence). This CDR3 is built from 15 residues. This clone was seen only a few times. In the source study's methods: Scientists estimated how many nucleated cells there were by amplifying reference gene primers. Libraries were prepared by immunoSEQ multiplex PCR; TCRdb keeps only in-frame clonotypes and omits some of them. Clonal size and the V and J genes are those of that table, whereas D and trimming came from the DNA. The profile covers around 250,000 clones, with around 85% appearing a single time and 5.1% taken by the ten largest.

This clonotype was sampled from a middle-aged man with active or convalescent COVID-19. Sequencing was carried out using peripheral blood. This sequence joins TRBV5-4 and TRBJ1-4; D may be TRBD1 (5 bases). The CDR3 here is CASSLWGATNEKLFF. CDR3 nucleotide sequence: TGTGCCAGCAGCTTGTGGGGGGCAACTAATGAAAAACTGTTTTTT.